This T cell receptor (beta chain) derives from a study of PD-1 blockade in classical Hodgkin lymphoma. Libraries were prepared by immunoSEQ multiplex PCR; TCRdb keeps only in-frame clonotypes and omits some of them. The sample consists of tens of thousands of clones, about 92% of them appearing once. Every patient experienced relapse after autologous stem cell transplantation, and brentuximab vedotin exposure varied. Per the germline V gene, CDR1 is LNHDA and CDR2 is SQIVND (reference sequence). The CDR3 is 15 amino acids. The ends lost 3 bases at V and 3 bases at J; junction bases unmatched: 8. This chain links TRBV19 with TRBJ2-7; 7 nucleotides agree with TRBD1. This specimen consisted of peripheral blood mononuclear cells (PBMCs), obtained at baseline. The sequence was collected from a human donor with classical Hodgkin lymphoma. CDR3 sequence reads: CASSIEDRPRYEQYF. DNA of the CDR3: TGTGCCAGTAGTATTGAGGACAGGCCCCGCTACGAGCAGTACTTC.